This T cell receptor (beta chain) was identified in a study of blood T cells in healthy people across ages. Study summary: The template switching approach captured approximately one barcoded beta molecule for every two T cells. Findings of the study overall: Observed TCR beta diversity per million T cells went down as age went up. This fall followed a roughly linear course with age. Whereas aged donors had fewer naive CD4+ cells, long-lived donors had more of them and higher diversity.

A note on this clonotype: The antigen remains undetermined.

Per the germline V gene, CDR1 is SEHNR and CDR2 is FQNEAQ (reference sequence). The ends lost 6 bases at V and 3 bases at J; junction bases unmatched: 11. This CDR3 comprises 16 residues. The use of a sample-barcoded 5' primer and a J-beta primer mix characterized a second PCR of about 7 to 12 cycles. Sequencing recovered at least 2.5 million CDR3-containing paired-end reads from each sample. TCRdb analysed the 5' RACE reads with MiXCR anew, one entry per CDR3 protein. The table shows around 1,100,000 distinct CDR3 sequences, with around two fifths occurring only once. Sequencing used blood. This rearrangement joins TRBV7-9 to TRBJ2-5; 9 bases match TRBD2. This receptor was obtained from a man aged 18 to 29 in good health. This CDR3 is CASSPLLAGRKETQYF. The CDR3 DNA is TGTGCCAGCAGTCCCCTCCTAGCGGGGAGGAAAGAGACCCAGTACTTC.